This TCR beta chain was documented in a study of blood T cell repertoires in COVID-19. The CDR3 totals 15 residues. Trimming took off 0 bases at V and 2 bases at J, with 8 bases between the two ends. Germline V CDR1 and CDR2: MNHEY, SVGAGI. Clones were read by immunoSEQ multiplex PCR, and TCRdb kept only the in-frame ones, dropping some. This table holds 100,000 to 150,000 clones, approximately 80% found once. The sequencing sample was made of peripheral blood. The TCR was taken from a human donor in a cohort sampled during active COVID-19. This chain joins TRBV6-5 and TRBJ1-5, with D perhaps TRBD1 (6 bases). CDR3 protein: CASSYSNRGNQPQHF. In DNA, the CDR3 is TGTGCCAGCAGTTACTCCAACAGGGGCAATCAGCCCCAGCATTTT.